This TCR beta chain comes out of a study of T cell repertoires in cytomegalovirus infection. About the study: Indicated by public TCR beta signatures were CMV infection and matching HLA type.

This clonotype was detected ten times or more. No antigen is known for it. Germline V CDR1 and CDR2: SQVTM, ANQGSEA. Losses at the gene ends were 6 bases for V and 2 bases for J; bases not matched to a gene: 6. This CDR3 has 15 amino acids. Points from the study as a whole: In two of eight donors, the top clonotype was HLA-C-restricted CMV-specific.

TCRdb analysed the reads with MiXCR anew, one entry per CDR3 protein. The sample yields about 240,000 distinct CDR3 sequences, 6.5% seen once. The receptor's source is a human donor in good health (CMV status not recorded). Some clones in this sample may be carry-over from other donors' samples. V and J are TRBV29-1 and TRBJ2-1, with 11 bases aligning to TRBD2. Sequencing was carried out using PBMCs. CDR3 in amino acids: CSVDPTSGTYNEQFF. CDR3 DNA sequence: TGCAGCGTGGACCCGACTAGCGGGACCTACAATGAGCAGTTCTTC.